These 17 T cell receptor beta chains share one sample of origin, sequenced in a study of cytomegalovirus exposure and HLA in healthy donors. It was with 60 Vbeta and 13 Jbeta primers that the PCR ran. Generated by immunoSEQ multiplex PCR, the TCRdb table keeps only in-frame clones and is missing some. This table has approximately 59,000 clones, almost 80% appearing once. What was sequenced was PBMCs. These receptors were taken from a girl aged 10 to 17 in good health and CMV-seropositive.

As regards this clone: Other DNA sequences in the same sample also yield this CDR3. In nucleotides, the CDR3 is TGCAGTGCTAGGGACAGCTACGAGCAGTACTTC. Amino acids: CSARDSYEQYF. The V gene is TRBV20-1, the J gene TRBJ2-7; possibly TRBD1 for D (6 bases). With 3 bases removed from V and 3 bases from J, the gap between germline ends came to 6 bases. This CDR3 region has 11 residues. The germline V gene has CDR1 DFQATT and CDR2 SNEGSKA (reference sequence).

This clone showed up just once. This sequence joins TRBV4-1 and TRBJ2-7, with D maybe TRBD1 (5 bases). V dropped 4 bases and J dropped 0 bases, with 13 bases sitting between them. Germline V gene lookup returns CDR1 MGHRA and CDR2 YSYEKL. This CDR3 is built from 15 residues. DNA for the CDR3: TGCGCCAGCAGCCTGCTCTTCGACAGCTCCTACGAGCAGTACTTC. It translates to CASSLLFDSSYEQYF.

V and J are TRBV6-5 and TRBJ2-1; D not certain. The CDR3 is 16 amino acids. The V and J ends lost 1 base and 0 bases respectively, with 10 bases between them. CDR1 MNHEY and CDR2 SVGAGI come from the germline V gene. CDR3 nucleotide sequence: TGTGCCAGCAGTTACTATTTCACGAGCTCCTACAATGAGCAGTTCTTC. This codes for CASSYYFTSSYNEQFF.

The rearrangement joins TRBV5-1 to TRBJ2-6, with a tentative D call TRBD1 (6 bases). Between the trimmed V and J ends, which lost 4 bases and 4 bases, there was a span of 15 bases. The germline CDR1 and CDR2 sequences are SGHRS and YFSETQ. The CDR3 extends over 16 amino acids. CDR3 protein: CASSPRTGSGANVLTF. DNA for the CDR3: TGCGCCAGCAGCCCGAGAACAGGGTCCGGGGCCAACGTCCTGACTTTC.

CDR3 protein: CASSQDRLEAFF. In DNA, the CDR3 is TGTGCCAGCAGCCAGGACAGGCTTGAAGCTTTCTTT. The rearrangement joins TRBV5-4 to TRBJ1-1; 7 bases are shared with TRBD1. This CDR3 is built from 12 residues. V trimming: 4 bases; J trimming: 7 bases; junction bases outside the gene matches: 4. Germline V gives CDR1 SGHNT, CDR2 YYREEE (reference sequence).

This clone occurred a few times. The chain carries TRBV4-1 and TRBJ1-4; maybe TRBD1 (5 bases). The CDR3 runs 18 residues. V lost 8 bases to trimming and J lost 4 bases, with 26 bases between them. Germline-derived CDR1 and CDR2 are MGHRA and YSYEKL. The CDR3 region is CASRSGPAVRRVNEKLFF. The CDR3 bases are TGCGCCAGCCGCTCGGGACCCGCGGTGCGGAGGGTTAATGAAAAACTGTTTTTT.

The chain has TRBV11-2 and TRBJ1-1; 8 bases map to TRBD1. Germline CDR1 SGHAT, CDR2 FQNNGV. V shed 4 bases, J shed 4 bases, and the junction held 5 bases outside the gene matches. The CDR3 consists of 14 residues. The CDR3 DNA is TGTGCCAGCAGCTCATGGACAGGGAGCACTGAAGCTTTCTTT. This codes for CASSSWTGSTEAFF.

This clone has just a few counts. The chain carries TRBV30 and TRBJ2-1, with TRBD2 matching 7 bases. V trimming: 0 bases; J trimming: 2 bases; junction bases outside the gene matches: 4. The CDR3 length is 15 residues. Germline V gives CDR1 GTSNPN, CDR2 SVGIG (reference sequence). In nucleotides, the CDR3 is TGTGCCTGGAGTGTACCTAGCGGACCCTACAATGAGCAGTTCTTC. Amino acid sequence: CAWSVPSGPYNEQFF.

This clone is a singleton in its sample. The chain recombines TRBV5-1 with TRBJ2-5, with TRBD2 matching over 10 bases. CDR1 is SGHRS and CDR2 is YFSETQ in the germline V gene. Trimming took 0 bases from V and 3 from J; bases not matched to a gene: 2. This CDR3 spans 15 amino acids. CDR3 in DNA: TGCGCCAGCAGCTTGGCCAGCGGGGGGGAAGAGACCCAGTACTTC. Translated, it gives CASSLASGGEETQYF. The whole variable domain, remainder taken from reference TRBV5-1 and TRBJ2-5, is KAGVTQTPRYLIKTRGQQVTLSCSPISGHRSVSWYQQTPGQGLQFLFEYFSETQRNKGNFPGRFSGRQFSNSRSEMNVSTLELGDSALYLCASSLASGGEETQYFGPGTRLLVL.

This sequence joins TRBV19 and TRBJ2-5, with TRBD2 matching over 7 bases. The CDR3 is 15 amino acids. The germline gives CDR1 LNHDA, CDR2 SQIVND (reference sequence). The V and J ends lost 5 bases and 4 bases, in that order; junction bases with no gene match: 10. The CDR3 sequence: CASSSRRGSAETQYF. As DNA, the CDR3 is TGTGCCAGTAGTTCGAGGCGGGGGTCGGCAGAGACCCAGTACTTC.

CDR3 residues: CASSLAPGQGSYEQYF. The CDR3 DNA is TGTGCCAGCAGCTTAGCTCCGGGACAGGGGTCCTACGAGCAGTACTTC. The gene calls are TRBV7-8 and TRBJ2-7, with TRBD1 matching over 10 bases. CDR1 is SGHVS and CDR2 is FQNEAQ in the germline V gene. The junction had 3 bases not matched to a gene; V was cut back by 0 bases and J by 1 base. The CDR3 extends over 16 amino acids. Complete variable domain (other parts from reference TRBV7-8 and TRBJ2-7): GAGVSQSPRYKVAKRGQDVALRCDPISGHVSLFWYQQALGQGPEFLTYFQNEAQLDKSGLPSDRFFAERPEGSVSTLKIQRTQQEDSAVYLCASSLAPGQGSYEQYFGPGTRLTVT.

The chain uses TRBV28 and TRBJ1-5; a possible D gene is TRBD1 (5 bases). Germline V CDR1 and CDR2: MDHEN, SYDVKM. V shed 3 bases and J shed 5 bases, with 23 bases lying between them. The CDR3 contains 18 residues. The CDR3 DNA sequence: TGTGCCAGCAGTTTCAGGGAAGGCTCCAACGTTCCCGATCAGCCCCAGCATTTT. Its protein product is CASSFREGSNVPDQPQHF.

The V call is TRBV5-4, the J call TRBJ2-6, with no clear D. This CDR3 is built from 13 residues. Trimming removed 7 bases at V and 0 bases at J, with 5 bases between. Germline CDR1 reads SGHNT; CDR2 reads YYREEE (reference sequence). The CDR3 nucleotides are TGTGCCAGCTACTACTCTGGGGCCAACGTCCTGACTTTC. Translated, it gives CASYYSGANVLTF.

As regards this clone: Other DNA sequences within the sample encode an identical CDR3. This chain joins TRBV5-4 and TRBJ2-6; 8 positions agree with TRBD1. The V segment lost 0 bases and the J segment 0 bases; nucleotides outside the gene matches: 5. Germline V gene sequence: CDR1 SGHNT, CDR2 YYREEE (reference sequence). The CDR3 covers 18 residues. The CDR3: CASSLVGQVPSGANVLTF. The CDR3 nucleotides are TGTGCCAGCAGCTTGGTGGGACAGGTACCCTCTGGGGCCAACGTCCTGACTTTC.

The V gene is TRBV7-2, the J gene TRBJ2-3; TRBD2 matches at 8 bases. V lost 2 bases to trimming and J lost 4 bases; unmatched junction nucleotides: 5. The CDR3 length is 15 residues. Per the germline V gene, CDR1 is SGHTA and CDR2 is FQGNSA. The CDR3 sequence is CASSLSGRRADTQYF. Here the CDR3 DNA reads TGTGCCAGCAGCTTAAGCGGGAGAAGGGCAGATACGCAGTATTTT.

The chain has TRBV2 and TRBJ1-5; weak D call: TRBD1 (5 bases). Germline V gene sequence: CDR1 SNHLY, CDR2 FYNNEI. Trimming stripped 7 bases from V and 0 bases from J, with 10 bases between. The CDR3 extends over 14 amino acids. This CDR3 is CASTDSYSNQPQHF. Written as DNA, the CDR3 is TGTGCCAGCACCGACAGTTATAGCAATCAGCCCCAGCATTTT.

The DNA for the CDR3 is TGTGCCACCAGCAGAGATCCGGGGAGGAGGATTGGGGAGCTGTTTTTT. This sequence encodes CATSRDPGRRIGELFF. This chain connects TRBV15 to TRBJ2-2, with D possibly being TRBD2 (6 bases). With 0 bases removed from V and 8 bases from J, the gap between germline ends came to 16 bases. Looked up from germline, CDR1 is LNHNV and CDR2 is YYDKDF (reference sequence). The CDR3 is 16 amino acids.